Below, 29 T cell receptor beta chains from the same sample are listed, as sequenced in a study of shared clonotypes between healthy human individuals. Profiled with immunoSEQ multiplex PCR; TCRdb holds only in-frame clones, not every one. This table holds 1,500,000 or so clones, about 98.5% found once. The source material was naive CD4+ T cells sorted from blood. The subset is: CD45RA+ positively selected. Source of these receptors: a man aged 25 to 40 in good health.

The chain combines TRBV4-2 with TRBJ2-7; a possible D gene is TRBD2 (6 bases). Per germline, CDR1 LGHNA and CDR2 YNFKEQ. The CDR3 spans 15 residues. The V gene lost 0 bases and the J gene lost 6 bases, with 15 bases spanning the gap. The CDR3 region has the DNA TGTGCCAGCAGCCAAGATGCTACTAGCTATAGCGAGCAGTACTTC. This encodes CASSQDATSYSEQYF.

The V call is TRBV12-5, the J call TRBJ1-1; D is perhaps TRBD1 (6 bases). V was trimmed by 4 bases and J by 3 bases, leaving 18 bases between them. Germline-derived CDR1 and CDR2 are LGHNT and FRNRAP. This CDR3 comprises 16 residues. CDR3 loop: CASGSGQWGRDTEAFF. DNA of the CDR3: TGTGCTAGTGGTTCCGGACAGTGGGGTAGGGACACTGAAGCTTTCTTT.

The chain recombines TRBV30 with TRBJ2-1; the match to TRBD2 covers 12 bases. CDR3 size: 13 residues. In germline, CDR1 is GTSNPN, CDR2 SVGIG (reference sequence). V shed 4 bases, J shed 5 bases, and the junction held 0 bases outside the gene matches. The CDR3 spells CAWTSGRDNEQFF. The CDR3, as DNA: TGTGCCTGGACTAGCGGGAGGGACAATGAGCAGTTCTTC.

The chain employs TRBV10-3 and TRBJ1-1; the D is unclear. Germline assignment: CDR1 ENHRY and CDR2 SYGVKD. The V end lost 7 bases, the J end lost 3 bases, and 18 bases lay between the germline ends. The CDR3 sequence is 15 residues long. This CDR3 reads CAITSLGNSDTEAFF. The DNA for the CDR3 is TGTGCCATCACGTCACTTGGGAACTCGGACACTGAAGCTTTCTTT.

Notes on this clone: Other DNA sequences in this specimen translate into the identical CDR3. The chain recombines TRBV20-1 with TRBJ1-1; 8 bases are a match to TRBD1. Per the germline V gene, CDR1 is DFQATT and CDR2 is SNEGSKA (reference sequence). V shed 2 bases and J 7 bases; nucleotides not matched to a gene: 0. CDR3 length: 11 residues. The CDR3 loop is CSARTGGEAFF. CDR3 DNA sequence: TGCAGTGCTAGAACAGGGGGTGAAGCTTTCTTT.

This chain links TRBV27 with TRBJ1-2, with TRBD1 identical over 9 bases. Germline V gene sequence: CDR1 MNHEY, CDR2 SMNVEV (reference sequence). V dropped 2 bases and J dropped 7; count of bases not matched to a gene: 5. The CDR3 loop spans 14 amino acids. The CDR3, as DNA: TGTGCCAGCAGTTTAGTACAGGGGGCAAGTGGCTACACCTTC. This sequence encodes CASSLVQGASGYTF.

The chain is built from TRBV7-8 and TRBJ2-7, with no clear D. Trimming shortened V by 2 bases and J by 4 bases, and 12 bases separated the two germline ends. Germline V lookup: CDR1 SGHVS, CDR2 FQNEAQ. The CDR3 is 14 residues long. CDR3 sequence reads: CASSLSETKYEQYF. CDR3 coding DNA: TGTGCCAGCAGCTTATCAGAGACCAAATACGAGCAGTACTTC.

V gene TRBV5-1 combines with J gene TRBJ2-1; weak D call: TRBD2 (5 bases). CDR1 and CDR2 (germline): SGHRS, YFSETQ. The CDR3 is 15 residues long. V was shortened by 2 bases and J by 1 base, with 10 bases between the two germline ends. CDR3 nucleotides: TGCGCCAGCAGCTTTCGTGTAGCGTCCTACAATGAGCAGTTCTTC. The encoded protein is CASSFRVASYNEQFF.

This chain joins TRBV6-4 and TRBJ2-2, with unresolved D. This CDR3 comprises 16 residues. The V end lost 2 bases, the J end lost 4 bases, and 14 bases lay between the germline ends. Germline CDR1 reads MRHNA; CDR2 reads SNTAGT. The CDR3, as DNA: TGTGCCAGCAGTGACATTGCAGGCCACCTCACCGGGGAGCTGTTTTTT. The encoded protein is CASSDIAGHLTGELFF.

A word on this clone: One junction end disagrees with the germline gene, perhaps due to a read error. V usage is TRBV6-6 and J usage is TRBJ1-3, with D unresolved. The germline V gene encodes CDR1 MNHNY and CDR2 SVGAGI (reference sequence). CDR3 size: 15 residues. CDR3 loop: CASRKPGLVGNTIYF. In DNA form, the CDR3 reads TGTGCCAGCAGAAAACCAGGCCTTGTTGGAAACACCATATACTTT.

The J gene is TRBJ1-5, the V gene TRBV28, with 8 positions matching TRBD1. Trimming cost V 3 bases and J 2 bases; bases outside gene matches: 6. Germline V lookup: CDR1 MDHEN, CDR2 SYDVKM. There are 16 residues in the CDR3. The CDR3 nucleotides are TGTGCCAGCAGTTTGGGGCAGGGGGCAGGCAATCAGCCCCAGCATTTT. It yields the protein CASSLGQGAGNQPQHF.

A single count supports this clone. This chain connects TRBV14 to TRBJ2-1; TRBD1 matches 9 bases. The germline gives CDR1 SGHDN, CDR2 FVKESK. The CDR3 contains 14 residues. Trimming at V came to 7 bases and at J to 5 bases, leaving 6 bases not matched to a gene. The CDR3 reads CASNTQGAHNEQFF. For the CDR3, the DNA is TGTGCCAGCAACACACAGGGGGCCCACAATGAGCAGTTCTTC.

The gene calls are TRBV27 and TRBJ1-2; D is unresolved. CDR3 size: 12 residues. CDR1 and CDR2 (germline): MNHEY, SMNVEV (reference sequence). V lost 5 bases and J 0 bases, leaving 4 bases between the germline ends. The CDR3 nucleotides read TGTGCCAGCAGTATAGCTAACTATGGCTACACCTTC. Protein sequence: CASSIANYGYTF.

V is TRBV25-1 and J is TRBJ2-1; possible D gene TRBD1, 6 bases. The V and J ends lost 6 bases and 7 bases respectively, with 10 bases between them. From germline, CDR1 is MGHDK and CDR2 SYGVNS. The CDR3 covers 12 residues. The CDR3: CASSRGLNEQFF. The CDR3 coding sequence is TGTGCCAGCAGCAGGGGTTTGAATGAGCAGTTCTTC.

This chain links TRBV2 with TRBJ2-5; 7 bases fit TRBD1. CDR1 SNHLY and CDR2 FYNNEI come from the germline V gene. The length of the CDR3 is 14 residues. The trim removed 6 bases at V and 5 bases at J, leaving 9 bases unmatched. CDR3 DNA sequence: TGTGCCAGCAGAGGAGACAGGGTTGGCGAGACCCAGTACTTC. Encoded protein: CASRGDRVGETQYF.

This clone was observed a single time. The rearrangement links TRBV27 to TRBJ1-4, with TRBD1 identical over 8 bases. J lost 2 bases, V lost 6 bases, and 5 bases had no gene match. Germline lookup yields CDR1 MNHEY and CDR2 SMNVEV (reference sequence). The CDR3 length is 15 residues. The CDR3 sequence is CASRLRQGTNEKLFF. In DNA form, the CDR3 reads TGTGCCAGCAGATTGCGACAGGGGACTAATGAAAAACTGTTTTTT. The variable domain in full, with the rest retrieved from reference TRBV27 and TRBJ1-4, is EAQVTQNPRYLITVTGKKLTVTCSQNMNHEYMSWYRQDPGLGLRQIYYSMNVEVTDKGDVPEGYKVSRKEKRNFPLILESPSPNQTSLYFCASRLRQGTNEKLFFGSGTQLSVL.

The chain has TRBV5-4 and TRBJ2-3; 7 bases line up with TRBD1. The length of the CDR3 is 14 residues. V lost 4 bases and J lost 3; bases outside the gene matches: 5. The germline V gene has CDR1 SGHNT and CDR2 YYREEE (reference sequence). As DNA, the CDR3 is TGTGCCAGCAGCACCAGACAGGGTACAGATACGCAGTATTTT. Its translation is CASSTRQGTDTQYF.

The rearrangement uses TRBV11-2 and TRBJ2-7, with a tentative D call TRBD2 (6 bases). The V gene's germline CDR1 is SGHAT and CDR2 FQNNGV. V lost 5 bases and J lost 3, with 14 bases in between. This CDR3 has 14 residues. The DNA for the CDR3 is TGTGCCAGCAGCCCCGGACTATTAAACTACGAGCAGTACTTC. It yields the protein CASSPGLLNYEQYF. Based on the CDR3 plus reference TRBV11-2 and TRBJ2-7, the full variable domain is EAGVAQSPRYKIIEKRQSVAFWCNPISGHATLYWYQQILGQGPKLLIQFQNNGVVDDSQLPKDRFSAERLKGVDSTLKIQPAKLEDSAVYLCASSPGLLNYEQYFGPGTRLTVT.

Comments on this clone: Distinct nucleotide sequences in the sample also encode this CDR3. The chain uses TRBV5-1 and TRBJ1-5, with D hard to call. In germline, CDR1 is SGHRS, CDR2 YFSETQ. There are 13 residues in the CDR3. With 0 bases removed from V and 4 bases from J, the gap between germline ends came to 5 bases. The DNA for the CDR3 is TGCGCCAGCAGCTTGGCGGAGAATCAGCCCCAGCATTTT. As protein: CASSLAENQPQHF.

The chain has TRBV18 and TRBJ1-1; weak D call: TRBD1 (5 bases). Germline assignment: CDR1 KGHSH and CDR2 LQKENI. V lost 3 bases and J lost 0, with 11 bases in between. The CDR3 contains 15 residues. This CDR3 is CASSPGLRLNTEAFF. The CDR3 region has the DNA TGTGCCAGCTCACCGGGGCTCCGATTGAACACTGAAGCTTTCTTT.

The gene calls are TRBV10-3 and TRBJ2-7, with D perhaps TRBD1 (5 bases). Between the trimmed V and J ends, which lost 0 bases and 3 bases, there was a span of 6 bases. Germline V gives CDR1 ENHRY, CDR2 SYGVKD. The CDR3 contains 13 residues. CDR3 in amino acids: CAISESGRYEQYF. CDR3 nucleotide sequence: TGTGCCATCAGTGAGTCGGGGCGCTACGAGCAGTACTTC.

The V gene is TRBV7-3, the J gene TRBJ2-1; D is possibly TRBD1 or TRBD2 (5 bases each). With 3 bases removed from V and 0 bases from J, the gap between germline ends came to 12 bases. There are 16 residues in the CDR3. CDR1 SGHTA and CDR2 FQGTGA come from the germline V gene. CDR3 coding DNA: TGTGCCAGCAGCTTCTCGCCAGGGAGCTCCTACAATGAGCAGTTCTTC. Encoded protein: CASSFSPGSSYNEQFF.

The J gene is TRBJ2-7, the V gene TRBV27; no clear D. This CDR3 spans 14 amino acids. Germline CDR1 is MNHEY and CDR2 is SMNVEV (reference sequence). V was clipped by 3 bases and J by 3 bases, with 12 bases between them. The CDR3 sequence: CASSFRSPSYEQYF. CDR3 bases: TGTGCCAGCAGTTTTAGGAGCCCGAGCTACGAGCAGTACTTC.

For the CDR3, the DNA is TGTGCCAGCAATTACAGGGCGGACACTGAAGCTTTCTTT. Translating gives CASNYRADTEAFF. This chain connects TRBV28 to TRBJ1-1, with D possibly TRBD1 on 6 matching bases. The V and J ends lost 7 bases and 3 bases respectively, with 12 bases between them. The CDR3 runs to 13 residues. Germline V gene data show CDR1 as MDHEN and CDR2 as SYDVKM.

V usage is TRBV12-5 and J usage is TRBJ2-1; D unresolved. This CDR3 contains 13 residues. V lost 6 bases, J lost 0 bases, and 6 bases lay in between. In germline, CDR1 is LGHNT, CDR2 FRNRAP. For the CDR3, the DNA is TGTGCTAGTGGACCCCGCTCCTACAATGAGCAGTTCTTC. Protein product: CASGPRSYNEQFF.

This chain connects TRBV7-9 to TRBJ2-7, with TRBD2 identical over 11 bases. The CDR3 is 15 residues long. With V trimmed by 1 base and J by 4 bases, 3 bases remained unmatched. The germline V gene has CDR1 SEHNR and CDR2 FQNEAQ (reference sequence). The CDR3 coding sequence is TGTGCCAGCAGCTTAGGTAGCGGGAGGGTGTACGAGCAGTACTTC. As protein: CASSLGSGRVYEQYF.

The chain employs TRBV27 and TRBJ2-7; maybe TRBD2 (6 bases). CDR1 is MNHEY and CDR2 is SMNVEV in the germline V gene (reference sequence). Deletions cut 5 bases from V and 2 bases from J, with 13 bases between. The CDR3 runs 14 residues. This chain's CDR3 is CASSQTGEPYEQYF. CDR3 bases: TGTGCCAGCAGTCAGACGGGAGAACCCTACGAGCAGTACTTC.

The rearrangement joins TRBV2 to TRBJ2-2; weak D call: TRBD2 (5 bases). Germline-derived CDR1 and CDR2 are SNHLY and FYNNEI. V was trimmed by 6 bases and J by 3 bases, leaving 11 bases between them. This CDR3 spans 14 amino acids. For the CDR3, the DNA is TGTGCCAGCAGGCGGGCCCTCGACACCGGGGAGCTGTTTTTT. The encoded protein is CASRRALDTGELFF.

This chain connects TRBV20-1 to TRBJ1-1; D call uncertain. The CDR3 runs to 9 residues. Per the germline V gene, CDR1 is DFQATT and CDR2 is SNEGSKA (reference sequence). The CDR3 region is CSLGDEAFF. DNA for the CDR3: TGCAGCCTCGGGGATGAAGCTTTCTTT.